These T cell receptor beta chains were read from a single sample in a study of T cells after yellow fever vaccination. TCRdb independently ran MiXCR on the 5' RACE reads; one entry per CDR3 protein. Of about 580,000 distinct CDR3 sequences detected, 17% appear once; the ten largest clones hold approximately 15%. Specimen: PBMCs, collected around 5 days after the first yellow fever vaccination. The receptor set was obtained from a man aged 18-30 years who received the YFV17D yellow fever vaccine. The CDR3 runs from the conserved cysteine through the conserved F or W.

CASSFTSGQPTGELFF,TRBV27,TRBJ2-2
CASSFSAYNEQFF,TRBV27,TRBJ2-1
CASSQRGRSSYEQYF,TRBV4-1,TRBJ2-7
CASSNNRGGANTGELFF,TRBV6-5,TRBJ2-2
CASSLVLSGDTYNEQFF,TRBV5-1,TRBJ2-1
CASSHLAGGPSSYNEQFF,TRBV3-1,TRBJ2-1
CASSLAITENQETQYF,TRBV5-6,TRBJ2-5
CAISESISGEWYNEQFF,TRBV10-3,TRBJ2-1
CASRPTLREEQYF,TRBV19,TRBJ2-7
CSARQGQWRGVANEKLFF,TRBV20-1,TRBJ1-4
CASSPWRAGEQYF,TRBV18,TRBJ2-7
CSARDRGGQYF,TRBV20-1,TRBJ2-7
CASSLEGNEAFF,TRBV7-8,TRBJ1-1
CTSSRPSVTCNQPQHF,TRBV1,TRBJ1-5
CASSLGQLNAPANIQYF,TRBV5-1,TRBJ2-4
CASSFVTHSGANVLTF,TRBV28,TRBJ2-6
CASSLGTRGEKLFF,TRBV5-1,TRBJ1-4
CASSLSMGNTEAFF,TRBV7-3,TRBJ1-1